This entry concerns a single T cell receptor (beta chain). How the authors handled the data: Reference gene primer amplification in the assay estimated nucleated cell counts. The table came from immunoSEQ multiplex PCR; TCRdb's copy has only in-frame clones and leaves some out. Clonal size and the V and J genes are those of that table, whereas D and trimming came from the DNA. The repertoire has 110,000 to 150,000 clones, 75% to 85% of them found once; the top ten carry roughly 5.3%. Germline V gene sequence: CDR1 SGDLS, CDR2 YYNGEE. V was clipped by 0 bases and J by 4 bases, with 10 bases between them. CDR3 length: 14 residues. The data were taken from a study of blood T cell repertoires in COVID-19. Study background: Sample material is recorded as cDNA or gDNA derived from T cells, B-cell-depleted T cells, or PBMCs.

The TCR originated in a woman aged 45-59 years with acute or convalescent COVID-19. Input material: peripheral blood. The chain recombines TRBV9 with TRBJ2-5; the D is unclear. The CDR3 sequence is CASSVERRPETQYF. The CDR3 nucleotides are TGTGCCAGCAGCGTAGAGCGACGGCCAGAGACCCAGTACTTC.